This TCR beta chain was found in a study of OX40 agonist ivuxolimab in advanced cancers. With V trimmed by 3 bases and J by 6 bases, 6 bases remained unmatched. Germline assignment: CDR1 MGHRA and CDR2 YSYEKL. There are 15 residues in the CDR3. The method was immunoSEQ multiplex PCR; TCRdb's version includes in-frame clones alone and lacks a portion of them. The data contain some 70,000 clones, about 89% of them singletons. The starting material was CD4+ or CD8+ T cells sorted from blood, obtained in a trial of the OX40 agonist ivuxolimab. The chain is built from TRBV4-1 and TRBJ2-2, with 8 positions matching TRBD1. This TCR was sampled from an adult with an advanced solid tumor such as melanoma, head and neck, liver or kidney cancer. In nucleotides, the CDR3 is TGCGCCAGCAGCCATGGACAGGGAATCTCCGGGGAGCTGTTTTTT. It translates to CASSHGQGISGELFF.